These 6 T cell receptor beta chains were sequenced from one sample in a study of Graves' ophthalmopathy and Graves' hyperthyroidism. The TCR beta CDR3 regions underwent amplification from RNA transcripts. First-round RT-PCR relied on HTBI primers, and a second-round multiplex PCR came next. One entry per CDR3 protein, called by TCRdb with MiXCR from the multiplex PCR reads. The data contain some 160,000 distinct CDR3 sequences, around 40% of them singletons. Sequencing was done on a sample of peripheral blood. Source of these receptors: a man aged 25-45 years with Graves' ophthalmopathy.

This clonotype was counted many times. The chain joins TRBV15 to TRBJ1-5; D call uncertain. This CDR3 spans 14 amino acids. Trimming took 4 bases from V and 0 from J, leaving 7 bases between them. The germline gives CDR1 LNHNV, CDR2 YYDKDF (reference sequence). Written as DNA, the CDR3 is TGTGCCACCAGCATAGAGTATAGCAATCAGCCCCAGCATTTT. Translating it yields CATSIEYSNQPQHF.

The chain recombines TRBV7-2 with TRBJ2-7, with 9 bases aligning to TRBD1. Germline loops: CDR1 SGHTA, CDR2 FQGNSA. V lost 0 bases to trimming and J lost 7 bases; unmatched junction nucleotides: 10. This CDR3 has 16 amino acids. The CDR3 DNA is TGTGCCAGCAGCTTAGCAGTGACAGGGGGAGCACGAGAGCAGTACTTC. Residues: CASSLAVTGGAREQYF. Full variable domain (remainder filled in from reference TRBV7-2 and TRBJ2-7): GAGVSQSPSNKVTEKGKDVELRCDPISGHTALYWYRQSLGQGLEFLIYFQGNSAPDKSGLPSDRFSAERTGGSVSTLTIQRTQQEDSAVYLCASSLAVTGGAREQYFGPGTRLTVT.

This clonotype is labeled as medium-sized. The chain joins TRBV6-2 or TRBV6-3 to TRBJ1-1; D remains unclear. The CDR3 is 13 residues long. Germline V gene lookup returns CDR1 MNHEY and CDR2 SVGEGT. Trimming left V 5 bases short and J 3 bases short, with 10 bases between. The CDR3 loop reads CASSKKPDTEAFF. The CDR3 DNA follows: TGTGCCAGCAGTAAGAAACCGGACACTGAAGCTTTCTTT.

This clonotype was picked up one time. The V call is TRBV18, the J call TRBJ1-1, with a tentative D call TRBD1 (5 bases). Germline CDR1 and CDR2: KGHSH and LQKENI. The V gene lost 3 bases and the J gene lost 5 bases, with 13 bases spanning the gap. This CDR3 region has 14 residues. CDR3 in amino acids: CASSPQQGRTEAFF. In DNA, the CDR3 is TGTGCCAGCTCACCGCAGCAGGGTCGAACTGAAGCTTTCTTT.

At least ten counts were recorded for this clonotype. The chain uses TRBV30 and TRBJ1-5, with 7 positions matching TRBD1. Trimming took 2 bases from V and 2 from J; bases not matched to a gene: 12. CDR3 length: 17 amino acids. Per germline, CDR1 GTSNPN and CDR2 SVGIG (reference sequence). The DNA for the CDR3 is TGTGCCTGGAGTACACACTACAGGGGAGGACGCAATCAGCCCCAGCATTTT. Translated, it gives CAWSTHYRGGRNQPQHF.

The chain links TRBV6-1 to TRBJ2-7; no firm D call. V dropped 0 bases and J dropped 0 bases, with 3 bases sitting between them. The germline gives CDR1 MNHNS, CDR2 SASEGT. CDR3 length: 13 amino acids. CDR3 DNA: TGTGCCAGCAGTGAAGCACCCTCCTACGAGCAGTACTTC. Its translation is CASSEAPSYEQYF.